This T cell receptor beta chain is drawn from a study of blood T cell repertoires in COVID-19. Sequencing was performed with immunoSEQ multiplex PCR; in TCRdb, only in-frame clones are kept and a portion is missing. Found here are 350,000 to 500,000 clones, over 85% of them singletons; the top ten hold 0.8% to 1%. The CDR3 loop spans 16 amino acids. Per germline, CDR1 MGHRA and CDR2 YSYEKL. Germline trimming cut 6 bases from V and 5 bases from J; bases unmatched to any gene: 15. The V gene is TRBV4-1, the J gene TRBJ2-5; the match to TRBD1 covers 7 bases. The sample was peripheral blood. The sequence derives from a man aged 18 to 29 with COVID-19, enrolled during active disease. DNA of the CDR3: TGCGCCAGCAGTCTTGAAGGGGCAGGGGGAAGGGAGACCCAGTACTTC. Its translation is CASSLEGAGGRETQYF.